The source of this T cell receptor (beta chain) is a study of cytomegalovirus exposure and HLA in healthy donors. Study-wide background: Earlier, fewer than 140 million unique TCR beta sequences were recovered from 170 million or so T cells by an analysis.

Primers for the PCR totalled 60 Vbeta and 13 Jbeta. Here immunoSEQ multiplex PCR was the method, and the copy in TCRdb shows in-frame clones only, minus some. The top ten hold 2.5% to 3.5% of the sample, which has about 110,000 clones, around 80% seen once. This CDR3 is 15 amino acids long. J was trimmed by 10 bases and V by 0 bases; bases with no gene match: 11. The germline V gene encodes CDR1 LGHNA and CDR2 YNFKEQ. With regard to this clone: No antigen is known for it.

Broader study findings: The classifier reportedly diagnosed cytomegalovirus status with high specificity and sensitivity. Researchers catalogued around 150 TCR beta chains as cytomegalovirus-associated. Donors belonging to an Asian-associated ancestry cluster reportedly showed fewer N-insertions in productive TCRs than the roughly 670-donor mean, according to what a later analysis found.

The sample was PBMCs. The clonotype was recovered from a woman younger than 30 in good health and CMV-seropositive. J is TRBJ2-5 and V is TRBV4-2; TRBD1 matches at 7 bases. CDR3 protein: CASSQDERTGGLQYF. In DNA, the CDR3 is TGTGCCAGCAGCCAAGATGAGAGGACAGGTGGCCTCCAGTACTTC.